What follows are 29 T cell receptor beta chains derived from one specimen sequenced in a study of control samples from healthy donors and cancer patients. Using immunoSEQ multiplex PCR, the repertoire was profiled, and TCRdb retains in-frame clones only, with some absent. The sample yields around 120,000 clones, around 87% seen once. Sample: blood. The source of these receptors is a man aged 60 to 75 in good health.

The rearrangement joins TRBV29-1 to TRBJ2-3; 7 nucleotides line up with TRBD1. The junction had 8 bases not matched to a gene; V was cut back by 5 bases and J by 3 bases. Looked up from germline, CDR1 is SQVTM and CDR2 is ANQGSEA. The CDR3 consists of 14 residues. The CDR3 coding sequence is TGCAGCGTTCCAAGGGCAGGGGGAACAGATACGCAGTATTTT. This translates into CSVPRAGGTDTQYF.

This clone was picked up one time. The V gene is TRBV28, the J gene TRBJ1-1; TRBD1 matches 11 bases. J lost 4 bases, V lost 4 bases, and 8 bases had no gene match. The germline gives CDR1 MDHEN, CDR2 SYDVKM. CDR3 size: 16 residues. This CDR3 is CASSWPPGTGGTEAFF. The CDR3 nucleotides read TGTGCCAGCAGTTGGCCCCCCGGGACAGGGGGCACTGAAGCTTTCTTT.

The chain employs TRBV19 and TRBJ1-1; no firm D call. Trimming left V 8 bases short and J 7 bases short, with 14 bases between. Per germline, CDR1 LNHDA and CDR2 SQIVND (reference sequence). This CDR3 spans 12 amino acids. The CDR3 nucleotides are TGTGCCAGTGGGTCTACAGTCAATGAAGCTTTCTTT. Its protein is CASGSTVNEAFF.

The rearrangement links TRBV9 to TRBJ2-3, with D maybe TRBD2 (5 bases). Germline assignment: CDR1 SGDLS and CDR2 YYNGEE. Trimming pared 3 bases from V and 1 base from J, leaving 9 bases between. The CDR3 has 14 residues. As DNA, the CDR3 is TGTGCCAGCAGCGCGGGGTCACGCACAGATACGCAGTATTTT. This translates into CASSAGSRTDTQYF.

The CDR3 region has the DNA TGTGCCAGCAGTGTCGCTGGGGCCAACGTCCTGACTTTC. Translated, it gives CASSVAGANVLTF. V and J are TRBV2 and TRBJ2-6; no clear D. CDR3 length equals 13 residues. Trimming shortened V by 4 bases and J by 2 bases, and 3 bases separated the two germline ends. Per germline, CDR1 SNHLY and CDR2 FYNNEI.

The rearrangement uses TRBV28 and TRBJ1-3; D unclear. Germline values: CDR1 MDHEN, CDR2 SYDVKM. This CDR3 contains 12 residues. The ends were cut back, 5 bases at V and 4 bases at J, with 6 bases in the middle. CDR3 bases: TGTGCCAGCAGTCCTCCAGGAAACACCATATATTTT. Its protein is CASSPPGNTIYF.

This sequence joins TRBV3-1 (or the pseudogene TRBV3-2) and TRBJ1-3, with D uncertain. V shed 1 base and J shed 0 bases, with 7 bases lying between them. Germline-derived CDR1 and CDR2 are LGHDT and YNNKEL (reference sequence). The CDR3 covers 15 residues. DNA of the CDR3: TGTGCCAGCAGCCAAGGGGTCAGCTCTGGAAACACCATATATTTT. Translated, it gives CASSQGVSSGNTIYF.

V gene TRBV5-8 combines with J gene TRBJ2-1, with D possibly matching TRBD2 (5 bases). The CDR3 has 15 amino acids. Germline V CDR1 and CDR2: SGHTS, YDEGEE. V lost 4 bases and J 0 bases, leaving 11 bases between the germline ends. The CDR3 sequence: CASSAAESSYNEQFF. CDR3 DNA sequence: TGTGCCAGCAGCGCAGCGGAAAGCTCCTACAATGAGCAGTTCTTC.

This clone appeared once. CDR3 in DNA: TGTGCCAGTAGTATAGTGGAGGGTCAGCCCCAGCATTTT. Residues: CASSIVEGQPQHF. V usage is TRBV19 and J usage is TRBJ1-5; D gene unclear. Deletions cut 1 base from V and 6 bases from J, with 7 bases between. Germline-derived CDR1 and CDR2 are LNHDA and SQIVND (reference sequence). CDR3 length: 13 residues.

This chain joins TRBV6-6 and TRBJ1-2; D remains unclear. Deletions cut 6 bases from V and 4 bases from J, with 9 bases between. In germline, CDR1 is MNHNY, CDR2 SVGAGI (reference sequence). The CDR3 length is 12 residues. CDR3 in amino acids: CASSPDFYGYTF. The DNA of the CDR3 is TGTGCCAGCAGCCCCGATTTCTATGGCTACACCTTC.

The chain recombines TRBV28 with TRBJ1-5; 7 nucleotides agree with TRBD1. The CDR3 length is 15 residues. The V and J ends lost 3 bases and 2 bases, in that order; junction bases with no gene match: 4. Germline CDR1 MDHEN, CDR2 SYDVKM. The CDR3 sequence: CASSFRGLGNQPQHF. The CDR3 nucleotides are TGTGCCAGCAGTTTTAGGGGGCTTGGCAATCAGCCCCAGCATTTT.

The chain links TRBV7-8 to TRBJ2-2; no clear D. This CDR3 is built from 15 residues. Germline CDR1 SGHVS, CDR2 FQNEAQ. V was shortened by 2 bases and J by 1 base, with 8 bases between the two germline ends. CDR3 coding DNA: TGTGCCAGCAGCTTATTCGGGTTGAACACCGGGGAGCTGTTTTTT. Amino acids: CASSLFGLNTGELFF.

The rearrangement uses TRBV9 and TRBJ1-6; 7 bases are shared with TRBD1. Germline assignment: CDR1 SGDLS and CDR2 YYNGEE. The CDR3 totals 15 residues. The V gene end was trimmed by 2 bases and the J gene end by 7 bases; junction bases not matched to a gene: 6. The CDR3 region is CASSVRDSDNSPLHF. CDR3 bases: TGTGCCAGCAGCGTGCGGGACAGTGACAATTCACCCCTCCACTTT.

This chain connects TRBV6-2 or TRBV6-3 to TRBJ2-1, with TRBD2 matching 11 bases. The ends lost 5 bases at V and 4 bases at J; junction bases unmatched: 4. The CDR3 sequence is 15 residues long. Germline values: CDR1 MNHEY, CDR2 SVGEGT. CDR3 sequence: CASSITSGGYNEQFF. CDR3 sequence (DNA): TGTGCCAGCAGTATCACTAGCGGGGGTTACAATGAGCAGTTCTTC.

The chain is built from TRBV5-1 and TRBJ2-2, with D possibly being TRBD2 (5 bases). Germline CDR1 and CDR2: SGHRS and YFSETQ. The CDR3 spans 13 residues. Trimming cost V 0 bases and J 5 bases, with 5 bases left between them. Here the CDR3 reads CASSLAGTGELFF. The CDR3 DNA reads as TGCGCCAGCAGCTTGGCGGGAACCGGGGAGCTGTTTTTT.

The chain has TRBV28 and TRBJ1-5; maybe TRBD1 (5 bases). V was pared by 6 bases and J by 6 bases, with 18 bases between. Germline V lookup: CDR1 MDHEN, CDR2 SYDVKM. The CDR3 covers 15 residues. DNA of the CDR3: TGTGCCAGCAGGGAGACCCCCCAGGGATCTCAGCCCCAGCATTTT. Translating it yields CASRETPQGSQPQHF. The variable domain in full, with the rest retrieved from reference TRBV28 and TRBJ1-5, is DVKVTQSSRYLVKRTGEKVFLECVQDMDHENMFWYRQDPGLGLRLIYFSYDVKMKEKGDIPEGYSVSREKKERFSLILESASTNQTSMYLCASRETPQGSQPQHFGDGTRLSIL.

The rearrangement uses TRBV30 and TRBJ1-3; 10 nucleotides match TRBD1. J was trimmed by 2 bases and V by 1 base; bases with no gene match: 5. The CDR3 runs to 16 residues. Germline lookup yields CDR1 GTSNPN and CDR2 SVGIG (reference sequence). The CDR3 loop reads CAWSAVGTGAGNTIYF. The DNA for the CDR3 is TGTGCCTGGAGTGCGGTCGGGACAGGGGCTGGAAACACCATATATTTT.

The chain employs TRBV3-1 (or the pseudogene TRBV3-2) and TRBJ1-5, with a tentative D call TRBD1 (5 bases). The length of the CDR3 is 13 residues. Between the trimmed V and J ends, which lost 4 bases and 6 bases, there was a span of 10 bases. Germline assignment: CDR1 LGHDT and CDR2 YNNKEL (reference sequence). Here the CDR3 DNA reads TGTGCCAGCAGCCTCTTTCAGGGTCAGCCCCAGCATTTT. Translated, it gives CASSLFQGQPQHF.

The chain couples TRBV7-8 to TRBJ2-3; perhaps TRBD1 as D (6 bases). Germline CDR1 reads SGHVS; CDR2 reads FQNEAQ. The CDR3 contains 16 residues. Trimming stripped 1 base from V and 5 bases from J, with 16 bases between. In DNA, the CDR3 is TGTGCCAGCAGCTTAGTTCTCACAGGGAGAGGAGATACGCAGTATTTT. Translation: CASSLVLTGRGDTQYF.

The CDR3 DNA reads TGTGCCAGCAGTTCTGTGAGGGGCTCCTACGAGCAGTACTTC. Translation: CASSSVRGSYEQYF. The rearrangement uses TRBV28 and TRBJ2-7; D may correspond to TRBD1 or TRBD2 (5 bases each). V gave up 4 bases and J gave up 0 bases, with 10 bases separating them. In germline, CDR1 is MDHEN, CDR2 SYDVKM. The CDR3 has 14 amino acids.

This chain's CDR3 is CASSDGVRSTDTQYF. The DNA for the CDR3 is TGTGCCAGCAGTGACGGGGTCAGATCCACAGATACGCAGTATTTT. The gene calls are TRBV6-4 and TRBJ2-3; D call uncertain. Deletions cut 2 bases from V and 2 bases from J, with 11 bases between. The CDR3 is made up of 15 amino acids. The germline gives CDR1 MRHNA, CDR2 SNTAGT.

The V call is TRBV18, the J call TRBJ2-1, with TRBD2 identical over 8 bases. Germline V CDR1 and CDR2: KGHSH, LQKENI. V was pared by 2 bases and J by 3 bases, with 3 bases of the junction left unmatched. The CDR3 sequence is 15 residues long. This CDR3 reads CASSPGGGNYNEQFF. DNA for the CDR3: TGTGCCAGCTCACCAGGCGGGGGGAACTACAATGAGCAGTTCTTC.

This rearrangement joins TRBV13 to TRBJ2-1, with TRBD2 identical over 10 bases. The CDR3 is 16 amino acids. CDR1 and CDR2 from the germline V gene are PRHDT and FYEKMQ (reference sequence). V lost 0 bases and J lost 5; bases outside the gene matches: 4. In DNA form, the CDR3 reads TGTGCCAGCAGCTTAGGCTACACTAGCGGGAACAATGAGCAGTTCTTC. It codes for CASSLGYTSGNNEQFF.

J is TRBJ1-6 and V is TRBV27; 9 positions match TRBD1. The ends lost 1 base at V and 9 bases at J; junction bases unmatched: 7. This CDR3 spans 16 amino acids. Germline V lookup: CDR1 MNHEY, CDR2 SMNVEV (reference sequence). The CDR3 loop reads CASSLFGTGLGSPLHF. DNA for the CDR3: TGTGCCAGCAGTTTATTTGGGACAGGGCTAGGTTCACCCCTCCACTTT.

This chain links TRBV2 with TRBJ2-2; unclear D gene. The germline V gene has CDR1 SNHLY and CDR2 FYNNEI. This CDR3 contains 11 residues. Trimming removed 4 bases at V and 6 bases at J, with 3 bases between. The CDR3 DNA is TGTGCCAGCAGTGCCCCCGGGGAGCTGTTTTTT. This encodes CASSAPGELFF.

This clone was counted between two and nine times. The chain combines TRBV5-5 with TRBJ2-7; TRBD2 matches at 7 bases. The ends lost 0 bases at V and 2 bases at J; junction bases unmatched: 5. There are 15 residues in the CDR3. Germline CDR1 and CDR2: SGHKS and YYEKEE (reference sequence). CDR3 in DNA: TGTGCCAGCAGCTTGGGGCTAGCGGTCCCCTACGAGCAGTACTTC. Its protein product is CASSLGLAVPYEQYF.

This clone occurred a few times. CDR3 protein: CSASRDWKQYF. The CDR3 coding sequence is TGCAGTGCGTCTAGGGATTGGAAGCAGTACTTC. The V gene is TRBV20-1, the J gene TRBJ2-7; D ambiguous. This CDR3 is built from 11 residues. CDR1 and CDR2 (germline): DFQATT, SNEGSKA (reference sequence). Trimming took 6 bases from V and 8 from J, leaving 14 bases between them.

The chain employs TRBV7-9 and TRBJ1-2; 7 positions match TRBD1. Unmatched junction bases numbered 2, after V lost 5 bases and J lost 2 bases. The CDR3 consists of 13 residues. In germline, CDR1 is SEHNR, CDR2 FQNEAQ (reference sequence). The CDR3 loop reads CASSQGGNYGYTF. The CDR3 DNA follows: TGTGCCAGCAGCCAGGGGGGAAACTATGGCTACACCTTC.

The chain couples TRBV28 to TRBJ1-2; D is possibly TRBD1 (6 bases). This CDR3 has 15 amino acids. Germline CDR1 MDHEN, CDR2 SYDVKM. V gave up 2 bases and J gave up 4 bases, with 14 bases separating them. The CDR3 loop reads CASSLLGALIYGYTF. For the CDR3, the DNA is TGTGCCAGCAGTTTACTGGGGGCGCTTATCTATGGCTACACCTTC.